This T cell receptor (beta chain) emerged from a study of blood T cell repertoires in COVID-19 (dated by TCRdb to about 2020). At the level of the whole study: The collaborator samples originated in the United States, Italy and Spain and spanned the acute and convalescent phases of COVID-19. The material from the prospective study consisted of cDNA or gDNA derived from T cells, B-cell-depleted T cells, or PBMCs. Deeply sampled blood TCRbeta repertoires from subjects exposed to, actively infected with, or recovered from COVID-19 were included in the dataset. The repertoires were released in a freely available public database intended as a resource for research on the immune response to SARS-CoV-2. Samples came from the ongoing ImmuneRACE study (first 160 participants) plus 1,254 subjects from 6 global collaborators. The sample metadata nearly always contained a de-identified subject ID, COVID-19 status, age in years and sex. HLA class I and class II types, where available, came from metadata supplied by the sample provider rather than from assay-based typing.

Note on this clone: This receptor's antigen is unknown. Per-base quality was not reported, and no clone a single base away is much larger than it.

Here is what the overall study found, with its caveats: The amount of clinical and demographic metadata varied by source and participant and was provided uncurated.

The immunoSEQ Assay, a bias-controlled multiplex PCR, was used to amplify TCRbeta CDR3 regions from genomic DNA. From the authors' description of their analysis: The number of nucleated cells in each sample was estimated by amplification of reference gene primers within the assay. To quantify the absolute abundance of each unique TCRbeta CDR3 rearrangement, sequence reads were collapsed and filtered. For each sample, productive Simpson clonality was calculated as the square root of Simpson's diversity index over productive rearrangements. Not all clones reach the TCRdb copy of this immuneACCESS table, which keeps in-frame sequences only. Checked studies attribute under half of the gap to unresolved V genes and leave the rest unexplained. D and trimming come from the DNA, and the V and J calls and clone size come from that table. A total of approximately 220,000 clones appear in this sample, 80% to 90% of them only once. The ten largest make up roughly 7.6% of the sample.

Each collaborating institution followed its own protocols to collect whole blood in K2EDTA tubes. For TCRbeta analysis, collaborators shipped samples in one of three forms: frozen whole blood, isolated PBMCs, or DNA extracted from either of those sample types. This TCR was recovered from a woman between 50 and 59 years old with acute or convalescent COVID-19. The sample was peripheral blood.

The sequenced DNA: TGTGCCAGCAGCCAAGCCGGGACAGGGAACTATGGCTACACCTTC. Translated, this gives CASSQAGTGNYGYTF. Rearrangement joined TRBV4-2 to TRBJ1-2; 9 bases in between match TRBD1. The germline V end is reduced by 1 base and the J end by 2 bases; junction bases left unmatched: 2. Via the germline V gene, CDR1 is LGHNA and CDR2 YNFKEQ. The CDR3 covers 15 residues, taking in both the cysteine and the phenylalanine. Only the CDR3 DNA is retained, 45 bases long and in frame from the first base.